This T cell receptor beta chain came from a study of T-cell memory formation after mild COVID-19. Overall study findings and caveats: Contracting clones localized mainly to CM and EM when CD4+ and mainly to EMRA when CD8+. Cross-reactive memory seemingly joined, as some responding clones were found in pre-infection memory. The second-wave clones peaking on day 37 were not confirmed as SARS-CoV-2-specific. A second wave expanding day 15 to 37 was CD4+-biased; contracting clones were balanced.

V was cut by 4 bases and J by 0 bases, with 19 bases left in between. The CDR3 is 17 amino acids. This clonotype came up a few times. Its antigen remains unidentified. TCRdb re-derived calls from the 5' RACE reads in MiXCR, one entry per CDR3 protein. Seen here are a few hundred thousand distinct CDR3 sequences, under 25% observed once, and the top ten hold about an eighth. What was sequenced was PBMCs or a T cell subset sorted from them (not recorded which). The chain recombines TRBV23-1 with TRBJ2-7, with D uncertain. TRBV23-1 is an ORF, and what it does is uncertain. The sequence was collected from an adult woman who had mild COVID-19 (a few samples of this study predate the infection). Cell type and time point are not known. The CDR3 DNA sequence: TGCGCCAGCAGTCCCCGGCACAGTTCCTTCAGCTCCTACGAGCAGTACTTC. It specifies CASSPRHSSFSSYEQYF.